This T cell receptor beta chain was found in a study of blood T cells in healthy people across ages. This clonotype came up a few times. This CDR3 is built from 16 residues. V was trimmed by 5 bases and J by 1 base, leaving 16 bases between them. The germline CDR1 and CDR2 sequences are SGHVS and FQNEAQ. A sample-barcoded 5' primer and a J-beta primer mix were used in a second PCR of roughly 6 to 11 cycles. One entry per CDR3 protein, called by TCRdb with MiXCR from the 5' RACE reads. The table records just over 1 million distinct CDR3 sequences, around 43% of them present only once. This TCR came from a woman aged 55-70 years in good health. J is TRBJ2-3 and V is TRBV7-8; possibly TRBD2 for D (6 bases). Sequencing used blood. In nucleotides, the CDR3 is TGTGCCAGCAGCCCACCCCGGGACTCGCGCACAGATACGCAGTATTTT. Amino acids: CASSPPRDSRTDTQYF.